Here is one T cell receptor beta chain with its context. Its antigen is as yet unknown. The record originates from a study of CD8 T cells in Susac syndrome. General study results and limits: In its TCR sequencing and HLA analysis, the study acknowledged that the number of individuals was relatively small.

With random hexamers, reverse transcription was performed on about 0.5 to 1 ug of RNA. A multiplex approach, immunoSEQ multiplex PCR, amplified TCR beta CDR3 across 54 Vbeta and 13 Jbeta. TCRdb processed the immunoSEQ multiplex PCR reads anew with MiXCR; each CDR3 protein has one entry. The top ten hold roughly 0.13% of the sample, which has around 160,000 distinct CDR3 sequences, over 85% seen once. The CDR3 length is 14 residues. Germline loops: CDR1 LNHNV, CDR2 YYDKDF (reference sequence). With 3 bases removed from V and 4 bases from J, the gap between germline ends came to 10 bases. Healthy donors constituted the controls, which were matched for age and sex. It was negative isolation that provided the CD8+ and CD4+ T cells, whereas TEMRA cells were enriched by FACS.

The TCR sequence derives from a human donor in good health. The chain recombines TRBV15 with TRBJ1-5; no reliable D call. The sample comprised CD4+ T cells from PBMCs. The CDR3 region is CATSSRASNQPQHF. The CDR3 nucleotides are TGTGCCACCAGCAGCCGGGCCTCTAATCAGCCCCAGCATTTT.